This T cell receptor beta chain originates from a study of OX40 agonist ivuxolimab in advanced cancers. General notes on the study: Ivuxolimab was an agonistic, fully human IgG2 monoclonal antibody directed against OX40 (CD134), a costimulatory receptor. Intravenous ivuxolimab was administered to patients every 2 weeks at six dose levels: 0.01, 0.1, 0.3, 1.5, 3 and 10 mg/kg. Among the approximately 50 dose-escalation patients, 19 had hepatocellular carcinoma, approximately 15 melanoma, 9 renal cell carcinoma and 9 head and neck cancer. The dose-escalation cohort was 82.7% male with a mean age of 60 years, ranging from roughly 23 to 79. Prior anti-PD-1, anti-PD-L1 or anti-CTLA-4 therapy was permitted, and approximately 40% of dose-escalation patients had received checkpoint inhibitors. Partial responses were achieved by three dose-escalation patients, of whom one had hepatocellular carcinoma and two had cutaneous melanoma. Peripheral TCRbeta sequencing was intended to test whether TCR sequence diversity was altered and clonal T-cell expansion was caused by ivuxolimab. The paper reports the monotherapy dose-escalation portion (N of about 50 patients) of the phase I ivuxolimab trial.

In regard to this clone: What this receptor recognizes is not known. Base-call qualities are not available, and no considerably larger clone is one nucleotide away.

The trial excluded patients who had a history of autoimmune disease or were on systemic immunosuppression. Peripheral blood for TCR sequencing was collected from all dose cohorts at baseline, on cycle 4 day 1, and on cycle 7 day 1. Samples were obtained from an open-label, multicenter, first-in-human phase I dose-escalation trial of ivuxolimab. Adults with locally advanced or metastatic melanoma, renal cell, hepatocellular, or head and neck squamous cell carcinoma were enrolled in the trial. Before TCR sequencing, CD4+ T cells and CD8+ T cells were sorted from peripheral blood as separate populations. Overall study results and their limits: In the 0.1-3.0 mg/kg groups, partial responders had among the lowest normalized peripheral clonal expansion, particularly in CD8+ T cells. At doses of 0.1 to 3.0 mg/kg, clonal expansion of both CD4+ and CD8+ T cells in blood was seen between baseline and week 6. Low levels of normalized T-cell clonal expansion were also seen in some patients who did not respond. On average, CD8+ T cells showed more expanded clones than CD4+ T cells after ivuxolimab. Which antigens the clonally expanded peripheral T cells were specific for was not determined.

For sequencing of the TCRbeta CDR3 region, genomic DNA was extracted from the sorted cells. The immunoSEQ Assay was used to sequence the TCRbeta CDR3 regions. Drawn from immuneACCESS, this table holds only the in-frame rearrangements with V and J called that TCRdb kept. Clones are partly lost; checked studies trace under half to an unresolved V gene and leave the rest unexplained. The sample has around 130,000 clones on record, approximately 92% of them singletons. Less than 0.2% of the sample is taken by the ten largest. The germline V gene specifies MDHEN as CDR1 and SYDVKM as CDR2. Its CDR3 holds 14 amino acids, cysteine through phenylalanine. Just CDR3 DNA is preserved here, 42 bases in frame from base 1. V and J are truncated by 5 bases and 9 bases respectively, leaving an intervening sequence of 19 bases.

Sequenced material: CD4+ or CD8+ T cells sorted from blood, taken in a trial of the OX40 agonist ivuxolimab. The chain joins TRBV28 to TRBJ1-1; no D gene is confidently identified. The TCR sequence derives from an adult with an advanced solid tumor such as melanoma, head and neck, liver or kidney cancer. The bases read TGTGCCAGCAGTGAGGAGACACCGACCGAGAAAGCTTTCTTT. This is translated as CASSEETPTEKAFF.